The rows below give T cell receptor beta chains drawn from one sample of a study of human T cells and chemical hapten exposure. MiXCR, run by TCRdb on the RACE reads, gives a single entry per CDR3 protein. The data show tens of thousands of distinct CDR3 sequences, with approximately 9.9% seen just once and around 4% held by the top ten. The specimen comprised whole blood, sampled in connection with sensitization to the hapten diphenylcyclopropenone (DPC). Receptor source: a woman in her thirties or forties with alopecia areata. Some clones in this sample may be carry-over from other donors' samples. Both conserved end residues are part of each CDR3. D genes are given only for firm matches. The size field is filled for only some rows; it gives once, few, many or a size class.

CDR3aa: CASSIQGGNAEAFF; CDR3nt: TGTGCCAGCAGCATACAGGGGGGTAACGCTGAAGCTTTCTTT; j_gene: TRBJ1-1; abundance: few; v_gene: TRBV7-2; d_gene: TRBD1
CDR3aa: CASRSLYTDTQYF; CDR3nt: TGTGCCAGCAGATCCCTATACACAGATACGCAGTATTTT; j_gene: TRBJ2-3; abundance: many; v_gene: TRBV6-5; d_gene: .
CDR3aa: CASSSTVGLSFNYGYTF; CDR3nt: TGTGCCAGCAGTTCAACGGTGGGTTTATCGTTTAACTATGGCTACACCTTC; j_gene: TRBJ1-2; abundance: many; v_gene: TRBV25-1; d_gene: .
CDR3aa: CASSSLQGEGYTF; CDR3nt: TGTGCCAGCAGTTCCCTTCAGGGAGAAGGCTACACCTTC; j_gene: TRBJ1-2; abundance: many; v_gene: TRBV12-3/TRBV12-4; d_gene: .
CDR3aa: CASSLFQRRDLPGANVLTF; CDR3nt: TGTGCCAGCAGCTTATTCCAACGTAGAGACTTACCTGGGGCCAACGTCCTGACTTTC; j_gene: TRBJ2-6; abundance: many; v_gene: TRBV7-9; d_gene: .
CDR3aa: CASSLGTGTEAFF; CDR3nt: TGCGCCAGCAGCTTAGGAACGGGGACTGAAGCTTTCTTT; j_gene: TRBJ1-1; abundance: many; v_gene: TRBV5-1; d_gene: .
CDR3aa: CASSLRSGLPGGYTF; CDR3nt: TGTGCCAGCAGCCTACGCTCGGGACTGCCGGGAGGCTACACCTTC; j_gene: TRBJ1-2; abundance: few; v_gene: TRBV3-1; d_gene: .
CDR3aa: CASSDGGEQFF; CDR3nt: TGTGCCAGCAGCGACGGGGGTGAGCAGTTCTTC; j_gene: TRBJ2-1; abundance: few; v_gene: TRBV6-2/TRBV6-3; d_gene: .
CDR3aa: CATTFTLKTEAFF; CDR3nt: TGTGCCACCACTTTCACTCTAAAGACTGAAGCTTTCTTT; j_gene: TRBJ1-1; abundance: few; v_gene: TRBV6-6; d_gene: .
CDR3aa: CASSLLATTGAYGYTF; CDR3nt: TGTGCCAGCAGTTTACTCGCAACGACAGGGGCTTATGGCTACACCTTC; j_gene: TRBJ1-2; abundance: many; v_gene: TRBV28; d_gene: TRBD1
CDR3aa: CASSLGGGFLKAFF; CDR3nt: TGTGCCAGCAGTCTTGGGGGGGGGTTTTTGAAAGCTTTCTTT; j_gene: TRBJ1-1; abundance: many; v_gene: TRBV6-5; d_gene: .
CDR3aa: CASSLVVAGGPHEQFF; CDR3nt: TGTGCCAGCAGTTTAGTGGTAGCGGGGGGGCCCCATGAGCAGTTCTTC; j_gene: TRBJ2-1; abundance: few; v_gene: TRBV12-3/TRBV12-4; d_gene: TRBD2
CDR3aa: CASSPPSGGNNEQFF; CDR3nt: TGTGCCAGCTCACCACCTAGCGGGGGGAACAATGAGCAGTTCTTC; j_gene: TRBJ2-1; abundance: .; v_gene: TRBV18; d_gene: TRBD2
CDR3aa: CASSLRGRSYEQYF; CDR3nt: TGTGCCAGCAGCCTGCGGGGGAGATCCTACGAGCAGTACTTC; j_gene: TRBJ2-7; abundance: many; v_gene: TRBV5-4; d_gene: TRBD2
CDR3aa: CASSLVSGDTEAFF; CDR3nt: TGCGCCAGCAGCTTGGTCAGTGGAGACACTGAAGCTTTCTTT; j_gene: TRBJ1-1; abundance: many; v_gene: TRBV5-1; d_gene: .
CDR3aa: CASTSRGRGYTQPQHF; CDR3nt: TGTGCCAGCACCTCCAGGGGGCGCGGATATACTCAGCCCCAGCATTTT; j_gene: TRBJ1-5; abundance: many; v_gene: TRBV5-6; d_gene: TRBD1
CDR3aa: CSAYIKGRGDQPQHF; CDR3nt: TGCAGTGCTTATATAAAGGGGAGGGGAGATCAGCCCCAGCATTTT; j_gene: TRBJ1-5; abundance: .; v_gene: TRBV20-1; d_gene: .
CDR3aa: CASTPPGKETQYF; CDR3nt: TGTGCCAGCACCCCACCGGGCAAAGAGACCCAGTACTTC; j_gene: TRBJ2-5; abundance: many; v_gene: TRBV28; d_gene: .
CDR3aa: CASSVGDDSQETQYF; CDR3nt: TGTGCCAGCAGCGTAGGGGACGACAGCCAAGAGACCCAGTACTTC; j_gene: TRBJ2-5; abundance: many; v_gene: TRBV9; d_gene: .
CDR3aa: CASSLSVGTQYF; CDR3nt: TGTGCCAGCAGCTTATCGGTTGGAACGCAGTATTTT; j_gene: TRBJ2-3; abundance: many; v_gene: TRBV7-3; d_gene: .
CDR3aa: CASREIWTAFNQPQHF; CDR3nt: TGTGCCAGCAGGGAGATCTGGACAGCTTTCAATCAGCCCCAGCATTTT; j_gene: TRBJ1-5; abundance: few; v_gene: TRBV2; d_gene: .
CDR3aa: CASSHPGSSLRGGYTF; CDR3nt: TGCGCCAGCAGCCATCCCGGGTCTTCACTTAGGGGTGGCTACACCTTC; j_gene: TRBJ1-2; abundance: many; v_gene: TRBV4-1; d_gene: .
CDR3aa: CATDGGQGSYEQYF; CDR3nt: TGTGCCACTGACGGGGGACAGGGGTCCTACGAGCAGTACTTC; j_gene: TRBJ2-7; abundance: .; v_gene: TRBV10-3; d_gene: TRBD1
CDR3aa: CASSQGVAGPTDTQYF; CDR3nt: TGTGCCAGCAGCCAAGGGGTAGCGGGGCCTACAGATACGCAGTATTTT; j_gene: TRBJ2-3; abundance: .; v_gene: TRBV3-1; d_gene: TRBD2
CDR3aa: CASSYSGQGAGSTGELFF; CDR3nt: TGTGCCAGCAGTTACTCTGGTCAGGGGGCCGGATCCACCGGGGAGCTGTTTTTT; j_gene: TRBJ2-2; abundance: many; v_gene: TRBV6-5; d_gene: TRBD1
CDR3aa: CASTVNTEAFF; CDR3nt: TGTGCCAGCACGGTGAACACTGAAGCTTTCTTT; j_gene: TRBJ1-1; abundance: few; v_gene: TRBV28; d_gene: .
CDR3aa: CASSFGGGDEQYF; CDR3nt: TGTGCCAGCAGCTTTGGAGGGGGAGATGAGCAGTACTTC; j_gene: TRBJ2-7; abundance: few; v_gene: TRBV11-2; d_gene: .
CDR3aa: CASSQDSGGLGEKLFF; CDR3nt: TGCGCCAGCAGCCAAGACTCAGGGGGACTAGGTGAAAAACTGTTTTTT; j_gene: TRBJ1-4; abundance: many; v_gene: TRBV4-3; d_gene: TRBD1
CDR3aa: CASSRTGGSQPQHF; CDR3nt: TGTGCCAGCAGCCGGACAGGGGGCTCTCAGCCCCAGCATTTT; j_gene: TRBJ1-5; abundance: .; v_gene: TRBV2; d_gene: TRBD1
CDR3aa: CASSPTPDRPTGELFF; CDR3nt: TGTGCCAGCAGCCCCACGCCGGACAGGCCCACCGGGGAGCTGTTTTTT; j_gene: TRBJ2-2; abundance: many; v_gene: TRBV7-8; d_gene: TRBD1
CDR3aa: CASSLQGGMTHNEQFF; CDR3nt: TGTGCCAGCAGCCTACAGGGAGGTATGACCCACAATGAGCAGTTCTTC; j_gene: TRBJ2-1; abundance: many; v_gene: TRBV7-2; d_gene: .
CDR3aa: CASSFGTGHGEKLFF; CDR3nt: TGTGCCAGCAGCTTCGGGACAGGCCACGGTGAAAAACTGTTTTTT; j_gene: TRBJ1-4; abundance: many; v_gene: TRBV11-2; d_gene: TRBD1
CDR3aa: CASSVLVAPEAFF; CDR3nt: TGTGCCAGCAGCGTCCTGGTGGCCCCTGAAGCTTTCTTT; j_gene: TRBJ1-1; abundance: .; v_gene: TRBV7-9; d_gene: .
CDR3aa: CASTTPLAKNIQYF; CDR3nt: TGTGCCAGCACAACCCCCCTAGCCAAAAACATTCAGTACTTC; j_gene: TRBJ2-4; abundance: many; v_gene: TRBV14; d_gene: .
CDR3aa: CASSASAGGPVEQFF; CDR3nt: TGTGCCAGCAGTGCCTCAGCGGGGGGGCCTGTAGAGCAGTTCTTC; j_gene: TRBJ2-1; abundance: .; v_gene: TRBV2; d_gene: TRBD2
CDR3aa: CASSFGGDGNNEQFF; CDR3nt: TGTGCCAGCAGCTTTGGGGGGGATGGGAACAATGAGCAGTTCTTC; j_gene: TRBJ2-1; abundance: many; v_gene: TRBV11-3; d_gene: TRBD2
CDR3aa: CSVRRDRDEQYF; CDR3nt: TGCAGCGTTCGCCGGGACCGGGACGAGCAGTACTTC; j_gene: TRBJ2-7; abundance: many; v_gene: TRBV29-1; d_gene: .
CDR3aa: CASSWGRESEKLFF; CDR3nt: TGTGCCAGCAGTTGGGGCAGGGAGAGTGAAAAACTGTTTTTT; j_gene: TRBJ1-4; abundance: .; v_gene: TRBV6-5; d_gene: .
CDR3aa: CASSEATTGRINQPQHF; CDR3nt: TGTGCCAGCAGTGAAGCCACCACGGGGCGGATCAATCAGCCCCAGCATTTT; j_gene: TRBJ1-5; abundance: .; v_gene: TRBV6-1; d_gene: .
CDR3aa: CASSEYQQGNSEQFF; CDR3nt: TGTGCCAGCAGTGAATATCAACAGGGGAATAGTGAGCAGTTCTTC; j_gene: TRBJ2-1; abundance: few; v_gene: TRBV6-1; d_gene: TRBD1
CDR3aa: CASSPHRLGDQPQHF; CDR3nt: TGTGCCAGCAGTCCCCACCGGCTGGGAGATCAGCCCCAGCATTTT; j_gene: TRBJ1-5; abundance: few; v_gene: TRBV6-2/TRBV6-3; d_gene: .
CDR3aa: CASSAPGTASSGANVLTF; CDR3nt: TGTGCCAGCAGTGCCCCCGGGACCGCAAGCTCTGGGGCCAACGTCCTGACTTTC; j_gene: TRBJ2-6; abundance: many; v_gene: TRBV6-6; d_gene: .
CDR3aa: CASSSGALAGAVHEQFF; CDR3nt: TGTGCCAGCAGCTCGGGGGCACTAGCGGGGGCAGTCCATGAGCAGTTCTTC; j_gene: TRBJ2-1; abundance: .; v_gene: TRBV11-2; d_gene: TRBD2
CDR3aa: CASSQVGAANTEAFF; CDR3nt: TGCGCCAGCAGCCAAGTGGGGGCAGCGAACACTGAAGCTTTCTTT; j_gene: TRBJ1-1; abundance: few; v_gene: TRBV4-1; d_gene: .
CDR3aa: CASSLGQAKNSPLHF; CDR3nt: TGTGCCAGCAGCTTAGGACAGGCCAAGAATTCACCCCTCCACTTT; j_gene: TRBJ1-6; abundance: many; v_gene: TRBV7-9; d_gene: .
CDR3aa: CASSYSVGEQKAFF; CDR3nt: TGTGCCAGCAGTTACTCGGTAGGGGAACAGAAAGCTTTCTTT; j_gene: TRBJ1-1; abundance: many; v_gene: TRBV6-5; d_gene: .
CDR3aa: CASRGGLNQPQHF; CDR3nt: TGTGCCAGCAGAGGGGGCCTCAATCAGCCCCAGCATTTT; j_gene: TRBJ1-5; abundance: few; v_gene: TRBV6-5; d_gene: TRBD1
CDR3aa: CASSYVLRMTEAFF; CDR3nt: TGTGCCAGCAGTTACGTTTTGAGGATGACTGAAGCTTTCTTT; j_gene: TRBJ1-1; abundance: .; v_gene: TRBV6-2/TRBV6-3; d_gene: .
CDR3aa: CASSSSSGGASDTQYF; CDR3nt: TGTGCCAGCAGCTCGTCTAGCGGGGGGGCTTCAGATACGCAGTATTTT; j_gene: TRBJ2-3; abundance: .; v_gene: TRBV7-2; d_gene: TRBD2
CDR3aa: CASSPGQVLTDTQYF; CDR3nt: TGTGCCAGCAGTCCGGGACAGGTACTCACAGATACGCAGTATTTT; j_gene: TRBJ2-3; abundance: many; v_gene: TRBV6-1; d_gene: TRBD1
CDR3aa: CATSSRNGRDYYNEQFF; CDR3nt: TGTGCCACCAGCAGTAGGAATGGGCGGGATTACTACAATGAGCAGTTCTTC; j_gene: TRBJ2-1; abundance: .; v_gene: TRBV15; d_gene: .